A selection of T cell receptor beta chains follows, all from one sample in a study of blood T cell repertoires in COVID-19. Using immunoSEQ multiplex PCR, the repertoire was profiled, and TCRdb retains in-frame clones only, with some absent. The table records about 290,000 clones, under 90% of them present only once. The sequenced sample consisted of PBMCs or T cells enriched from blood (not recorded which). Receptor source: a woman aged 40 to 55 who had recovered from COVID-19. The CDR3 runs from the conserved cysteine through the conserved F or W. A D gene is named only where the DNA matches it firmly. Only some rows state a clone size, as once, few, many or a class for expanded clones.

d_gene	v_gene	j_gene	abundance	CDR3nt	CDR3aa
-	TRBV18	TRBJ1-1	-	TGTGCCAGCTCACCACGGCAGGGTATTAACACTGAAGCTTTCTTT	CASSPRQGINTEAFF
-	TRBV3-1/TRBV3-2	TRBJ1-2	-	TGTGCCAGCAGCCAAGGCCTATTTTATGGCTACACCTTC	CASSQGLFYGYTF
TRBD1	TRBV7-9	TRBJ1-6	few	TGTGCCAGCAGCGGGCGACAGGGCCGGAATTCACCCCTCCACTTT	CASSGRQGRNSPLHF
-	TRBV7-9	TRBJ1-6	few	TGTGCCAGCAGCTTAGACGGGGTTAGCTCACCCCTCCACTTT	CASSLDGVSSPLHF
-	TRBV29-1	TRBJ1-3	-	TGCAGCGTTCTCCAGGGTGGATCTGGAAACACCATATATTTT	CSVLQGGSGNTIYF
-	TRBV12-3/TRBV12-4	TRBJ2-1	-	TGTGCCAGCAGTTTAGCGGATGGGCGTGAGCAGTTCTTC	CASSLADGREQFF
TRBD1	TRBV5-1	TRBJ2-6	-	TGCGCCAGCAGCGTCCCCTCTACAGGGGCTGGGGCCAACGTCCTGACTTTC	CASSVPSTGAGANVLTF
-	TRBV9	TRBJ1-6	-	TGTGCCAGCAGCGAGGGGACTAGAAATTCACCCCTCCACTTT	CASSEGTRNSPLHF
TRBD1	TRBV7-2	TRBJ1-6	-	TGTGCCTCAGGGGACAGCAATAATTCACCCCTCCACTTT	CASGDSNNSPLHF
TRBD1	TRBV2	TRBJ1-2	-	TGTGCCAGCAGTGAGACAGGGCGCTATGGCTACACCTTC	CASSETGRYGYTF
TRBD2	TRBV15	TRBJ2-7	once	TGTGCCGTCGGGACTAGCCGCCTCTACGAGCAGTACTTC	CAVGTSRLYEQYF
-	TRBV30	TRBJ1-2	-	TGTGCCTGGAGTGTAAAACCGGGAGGCTATGGCTACACCTTC	CAWSVKPGGYGYTF
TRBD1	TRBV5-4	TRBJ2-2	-	TGTGCCAGCAGCTCGAAAGGACAGGGACGCACCGGGGAGCTGTTTTTT	CASSSKGQGRTGELFF
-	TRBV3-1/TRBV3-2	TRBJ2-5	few	TGTGCCAGCAGCCTGAAGGGGGCCCAGTACTTC	CASSLKGAQYF
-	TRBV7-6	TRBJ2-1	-	TGTGCCAGCAGCCCCGGACTCGGCTACAATGAGCAGTTCTTC	CASSPGLGYNEQFF
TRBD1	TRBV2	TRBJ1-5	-	TGTGCCAGCAGTAGGACAGGGGTCGGAAATAGCAATCAGCCCCAGCATTTT	CASSRTGVGNSNQPQHF
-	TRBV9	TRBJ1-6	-	TGTGCCAGCAGCGTAGCTGGAGGACCCCTCCACTTT	CASSVAGGPLHF
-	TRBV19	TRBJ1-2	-	TGTGCCAGTAGCCTCCCCGGGGTGAACTATGGCTACACCTTC	CASSLPGVNYGYTF
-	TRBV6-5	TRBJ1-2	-	TGTGCCAGCAGAAGGGAAGGGAGCTATGGCTACACCTTC	CASRREGSYGYTF
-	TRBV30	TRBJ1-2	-	TGTGCCTGGAGCCGTCCCGGGACAAAGAACGGCTACACCTTC	CAWSRPGTKNGYTF
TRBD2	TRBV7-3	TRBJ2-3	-	TGTGCCAGCAGTCCTAGCGGGAGCACAGATACGCAGTATTTT	CASSPSGSTDTQYF
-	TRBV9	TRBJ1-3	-	TGTGCCAGCAGCGCGCTCGGCGGGTCAAGCTCTGGAAACACCATATATTTT	CASSALGGSSSGNTIYF
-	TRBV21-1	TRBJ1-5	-	TGTGCCAGCAGCCGGACAGGGGGCGACGCGCCCCAGCATTTT	CASSRTGGDAPQHF
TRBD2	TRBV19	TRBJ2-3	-	TGTGCCAGTAGACAACGCCGGGGGGGGCGTAGCACAGATACGCAGTATTTT	CASRQRRGGRSTDTQYF
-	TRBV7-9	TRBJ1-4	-	TGTGCCAGCAGGAGTGGGGGGCGCGGGAGTGAAAAACTGTTTTTT	CASRSGGRGSEKLFF
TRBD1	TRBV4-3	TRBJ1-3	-	TGCGCCAGCAGTTCCAGGACAGGGAAAGGGGAAAACACCATATATTTT	CASSSRTGKGENTIYF
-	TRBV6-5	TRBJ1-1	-	TGTGCCACCATGATTTCGCGGAACACTGAAGCTTTCTTT	CATMISRNTEAFF
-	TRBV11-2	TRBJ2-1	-	TGTGCCAGCAGCTTGGGGCAATACAATGAGCAGTTCTTC	CASSLGQYNEQFF
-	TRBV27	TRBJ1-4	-	TGTGCCAGTCTATCCCTGGGGGCCGGAAATGAAAAACTGTTTTTT	CASLSLGAGNEKLFF
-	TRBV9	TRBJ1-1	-	TGTGCCAGCAGCGTATCCTGGGCGAACACTGAAGCTTTCTTT	CASSVSWANTEAFF
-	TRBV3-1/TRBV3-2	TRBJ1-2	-	TGTGCCAGCAGCCGATCCGGCTCCACAACCGGCGGGGATGGCTACACCTTC	CASSRSGSTTGGDGYTF
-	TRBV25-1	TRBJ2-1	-	TGTGCCAGCAGTGAGATTAGGGCCGGGGATGAGCAGTTCTTC	CASSEIRAGDEQFF
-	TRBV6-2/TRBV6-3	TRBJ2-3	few	TGTGCCAGCAGTTACTTAGGCAGGGATGGAGATACGCAGTATTTT	CASSYLGRDGDTQYF
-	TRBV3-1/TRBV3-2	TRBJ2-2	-	TGTGCCAGCAGCCGCGATCGTGTTGTCGGGGAGCTGTTTTTT	CASSRDRVVGELFF
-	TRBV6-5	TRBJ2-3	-	TGTGCCAGCGGCGGGGCCCGCACAGATACGCAGTATTTT	CASGGARTDTQYF
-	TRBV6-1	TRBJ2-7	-	TGTGCCAGCAGTGATACAGGGCTGCCGACCTACGAGCAGTACTTC	CASSDTGLPTYEQYF
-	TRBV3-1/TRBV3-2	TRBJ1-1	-	TGTGCCAGCAGCGCCGGGTGGTCTGAAGCTTTCTTT	CASSAGWSEAFF
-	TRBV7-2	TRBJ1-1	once	TGTGCCAGCAGTTTATCAGGGAACACTGAAGCTTTCTTT	CASSLSGNTEAFF
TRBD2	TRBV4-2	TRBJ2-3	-	TGTGCCAGCAGCCACCGCTTAGCGGGAGTAAAAAGTCGAAATACGCAGTATTTT	CASSHRLAGVKSRNTQYF
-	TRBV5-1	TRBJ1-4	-	TGCGCCAGCAGCCTGCGGACAGCAACTAATGAAAAACTGTTTTTT	CASSLRTATNEKLFF
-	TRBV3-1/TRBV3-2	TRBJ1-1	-	TGTGCCAGCAGCCAAGCTCTTCGCACTGAAGCTTTCTTT	CASSQALRTEAFF
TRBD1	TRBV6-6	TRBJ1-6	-	TGTGCCAGCACACGATCGGACAGGGGAAGCTCCTATAATTCACCCCTCCACTTT	CASTRSDRGSSYNSPLHF
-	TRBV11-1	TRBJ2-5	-	TGTGCCAGCAGCGTGGAACAGCTACAAGAGACCCAGTACTTC	CASSVEQLQETQYF
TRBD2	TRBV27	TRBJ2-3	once	TGTGCCAGCAGCTCCGTACTAGCGGCGACTAGCACAGATACGCAGTATTTT	CASSSVLAATSTDTQYF
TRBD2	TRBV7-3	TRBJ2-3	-	TGTGCCAGCAGCTTACCCGGGGGGGCCGTAGATACGCAGTATTTT	CASSLPGGAVDTQYF
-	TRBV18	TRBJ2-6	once	TGTGCCAGCTCACACAACTCTGGGGCCAACGTCCTGACTTTC	CASSHNSGANVLTF
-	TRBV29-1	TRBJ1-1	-	TGCAGCGCCGGGCGGGGCCCTGAAGCTTTCTTT	CSAGRGPEAFF
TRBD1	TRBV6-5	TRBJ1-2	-	TGTGCCACCCACAGGACAGGGACTGGCTACACCTTC	CATHRTGTGYTF
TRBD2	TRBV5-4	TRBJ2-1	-	TGTGCCAGCAGCTTGTGGACTAGCGGGAGGCGAAATGAGCAGTTCTTC	CASSLWTSGRRNEQFF
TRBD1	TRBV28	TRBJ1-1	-	TGTGCCAGCAGGGGGACAGGGTTAAACACTGAAGCTTTCTTT	CASRGTGLNTEAFF
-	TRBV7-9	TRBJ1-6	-	TGTGCCAGCAGCTTAGAACTGAATTCACCCCTCCACTTT	CASSLELNSPLHF
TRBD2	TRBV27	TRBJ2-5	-	TGTGCCAGCAGTGCTGACAAACTAGCGGGTGGTGGGGAGACCCAGTACTTC	CASSADKLAGGGETQYF
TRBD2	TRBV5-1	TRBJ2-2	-	TGCGCCAGCAGCCGAGGACTAGCGGGAAACACCGGGGAGCTGTTTTTT	CASSRGLAGNTGELFF
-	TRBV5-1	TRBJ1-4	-	TGCGCCAGCAGGGCAAAATGGACTAATGAAAAACTGTTTTTT	CASRAKWTNEKLFF
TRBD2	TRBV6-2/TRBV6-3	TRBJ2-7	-	TGTGCCAGCAGTTACTCGGGACTAGCGATCGAGCAGTACTTC	CASSYSGLAIEQYF